This T cell receptor (beta chain) was sequenced during a study of T cell responses to AZD1222 COVID-19 vaccine. General study points: It was only a handful of AZD1222 recipients who were seropositive at baseline. Donors skewed white British and female; clonal diversity was possibly underestimated. Per reports, nearly half of all spike-specific TCRs target regions that are unmutated in variants.

The CDR3 is made up of 14 amino acids. V was clipped by 3 bases and J by 10 bases, with 13 bases between them. In germline, CDR1 is LNHDA, CDR2 SQIVND (reference sequence). The protocol was immunoSEQ multiplex PCR, while the TCRdb copy is restricted to in-frame clones and leaves out a portion. This table holds 190,000 or so clones, 80% to 95% found once. Timing groups of about 4 and about 12 weeks for second doses were pooled. Turning to this clone: The antigen remains undetermined.

The chain couples TRBV19 to TRBJ1-6; maybe TRBD1 (6 bases). The material sequenced was peripheral blood, taken 28 days after the second AZD1222 dose. The TCR sequence derives from an adult who received the AZD1222 COVID-19 vaccine. The CDR3 coding sequence is TGTGCCAGTAGTATCGTTCAGGGGCGGTCACCCCTCCACTTT. Its translation: CASSIVQGRSPLHF.